This T cell receptor beta chain stems from a study of T-cell reconstitution after alpha-beta-depleted transplantation in children. Study-level points and caveats: It was newly produced T cells that mostly accounted for T-cell counts and diversity one year after transplant. From surviving recipient T cells and thymic progenitors came the high day-60 TCRbeta diversity observed in some patients. Two months or so post-transplant, alpha-beta T cells reportedly derived from several hundred expanded graft clones.

There are many counts of this clonotype. The antigen is unknown. A TCRbeta library incorporating unique molecular identifiers was prepared. TCRdb reanalysed the PCR reads using MiXCR and keeps one entry per CDR3 protein. The sample lists 210,000 or so distinct CDR3 sequences; around 9.9% were seen once. The CDR3 is made up of 16 amino acids. Trimming removed 4 bases from V and 10 bases from J; junction bases left unmatched: 11. The germline V gene has CDR1 SGHAT and CDR2 FQNNGV. The specimen comprised PBMCs, sampled before TCRalphabeta/CD19-depleted stem cell transplant. The rearrangement uses TRBV11-2 and TRBJ2-1; 12 positions agree with TRBD2. This sequence originates from a child younger than two with acute myeloid leukemia, due to receive a stem cell transplant. CDR3 loop: CASSSRTSGIGIEQFF. The DNA for the CDR3 is TGTGCCAGCAGCTCCAGGACTAGCGGGATTGGAATCGAGCAGTTCTTC.